The present entry profiles one T cell receptor beta chain with its context. Its antigen is still unknown. The TCRbeta library was prepared with unique molecular identifiers. TCRdb re-called the PCR reads with MiXCR, one entry per CDR3 protein. The data show 250,000 or so distinct CDR3 sequences, roughly a quarter seen once. The CDR3 extends over 13 amino acids. Trimming removed 3 bases at V and 10 bases at J, with 13 bases between. The germline CDR1 and CDR2 sequences are MDHEN and SYDVKM. This entry belongs to a study of T-cell reconstitution after alpha-beta-depleted transplantation in children. Study-wide results and limits: There were some patients whose high TCRbeta diversity at day 60 came from surviving recipient T cells and thymic progenitors. The study reportedly traced alpha-beta T cells about two months after transplant to several hundred expanded graft clones.

This chain joins TRBV28 and TRBJ1-5, with D possibly being TRBD1 (5 bases). The clonotype originates from a female patient aged 2 to 10 who had a stem cell transplant for congenital amegakaryocytic thrombocytopenia, so the T cells may come from the graft donor. The sequencing here drew on PBMCs, mostly from graft donor cells, taken 360 days after TCRalphabeta/CD19-depleted stem cell transplant. CDR3 nucleotide sequence: TGTGCCAGCAGTTTGTCGGGGGACGAACCCCAGCATTTT. This codes for CASSLSGDEPQHF.